This T cell receptor (beta chain) was obtained from a study of cytomegalovirus exposure and HLA in healthy donors (dated by TCRdb to 2016 to 2017). Regarding the complete study: According to an earlier analysis of 587 of the donors, about 179 million T cells yielded 117 million unique TCR beta sequences and about 300 Gb of sequence data. An early release covering 550 to 700 HLA-typed donors comprised approximately 300 gigabases of sequencing data and approximately 85 million unique TCR sequences. The genetic ancestry cluster associated with self-reported Caucasian donors included around four fifths of the roughly 400 genotyped donors. The study aimed to test whether signatures of past pathogen exposure could be identified by cataloging public T cell receptors. The T cell repertoires of under 750 subjects were profiled by immunosequencing and related to cytomegalovirus serostatus. A separate validation cohort of over a hundred different subjects was used in addition to the 666-subject first cohort. The study combined high-throughput TCR immunosequencing, statistical association of individual TCRs with disease status, and machine learning to predict cytomegalovirus infection status. To study patterns of TCR occurrence, a later analysis re-analyzed previously published TCR beta repertoires from under 750 donors and added high-resolution HLA genotyping. Rather than drawing on any new phenotypic data, the later analysis identified candidate immune exposures from TCR beta sequences and the way those sequences occurred across donors. An earlier analysis of about 620 of the donors applied high-throughput TCR beta sequencing to assess whether each TCR beta V gene segment acted as functional or pseudogenic. Donor age, sex, ethnicity and CMV serostatus were compiled alongside the repertoire data. A later genetic analysis used genome-wide SNP genotypes for about three fifths of the 666 donors, treating that subset as a discovery cohort. All discovery cohort repertoires had been generated on a single sequencing platform. Both class I and class II loci were covered by HLA typing, at four-digit resolution. Typing coverage differed by locus: A, B, C, DRB1 and DQB1 were typed in roughly 620-630 donors, DQA1 in around 500, DPA1 in roughly 590, and DPB1 in roughly 450. Because of strong linkage in the cohort, 5 or 6 DR-DQ haplotypes were treated as single units for association and clustering. Among 350 to 400 genotyped donors of the cohort, an average of approximately 240,000 unique TCR beta nucleotide sequences were sequenced per donor, 15% to 20% of them non-productive.

The protocol used for the library was the immunoSEQ multiplex PCR assay. For the multiplex PCR, a mixture combining 60 forward primers for TCR Vbeta segments and 13 reverse primers for TCR Jbeta segments was used. A multiplex PCR assay on genomic DNA amplified the CDR3 region of rearranged TCR beta genes. Amplified TCR beta libraries were sequenced as 87-base-pair reads on the Illumina HiSeq System. In the original analysis: Across the 500 to 850 repertoires, a later analysis counted 78 million or so unique TCR beta chains, approximately 10 million of which were shared by at least two donors. Raw reads were error-corrected and collapsed into unique sequences by a nearest-neighbor algorithm in which closely related sequences were merged to remove PCR and sequencing errors. CDR3 sequences were aligned to IMGT reference sequences to assign V, D and J gene segments. For a sequence to be retained, at least a six-nucleotide match to both a V gene segment and a J gene segment was required. Rearrangements were classified as productive when the CDR3 lacked stop codons and remained in frame with V and J, and all other rearrangements were classified as non-productive. Following IMGT convention, CDR3 was defined as the stretch from the second conserved V-encoded cysteine up to the conserved J-encoded phenylalanine. In an earlier analysis of more than 550 of the donors, sequences lacking an unambiguous match to a single V gene segment were excluded. An earlier analysis of 550 to 650 of the donors classified V segments as functional when productive rearrangements were above 56.7% and as segregating when the standard deviation between donors was above 5%. To diagnose cytomegalovirus status from the catalog of TCR beta chain sequences, a statistical classification framework was built. V and J gene assignment, in a later analysis, came from comparing TCR nucleotide sequences with IMGT/GENE-DB human TR gene sequences. A later analysis assigned CDR3 sequences and most-parsimonious VDJ recombination scenarios with the TCRdist pipeline. In a later analysis, each TCR beta chain was defined by its CDR3 amino acid sequence together with its V-gene family, and reads without a unique V-gene family were excluded. To address suspected cross-contamination and a sequencing artifact, a later analysis removed several hundred highly shared, low-generation-probability nucleotide sequences. In a later analysis, a clonal expansion index was calculated for each public chain from normalized within-repertoire ranks of inferred template counts. In a later analysis, generation probabilities were computed with a VDJ recombination model fitted to out-of-frame rearrangements, and the resulting probabilities were checked against IGoR. A later analysis scored TCR-TCR, TCR-HLA and TCR-CMV co-occurrence with hypergeometric tests, applying a repertoire-size bias correction to TCR pairs. A later analysis estimated false discovery rates by permuting HLA or CMV assignments 20 times. In a later analysis, co-occurring TCRs were grouped using DBSCAN, with TCRdist sequence similarity added in when clustering inside HLA-allele-positive subsets. Repertoires with fewer than 30,000 or more than 120,000 public chains were left out of co-occurrence clustering, as were a handful of repertoires with anomalous nucleotide sharing. TCRdb's version of the immuneACCESS table is confined to in-frame rearrangements and falls short of the full clone set. An unresolved V gene accounts for under half of the shortfall where checked; the remainder is of unknown origin. V and J calls and clone size come straight from that table; D and trimming were deduced from the DNA. The sample table records roughly 70,000 clones; around 69% of these occur just once. Approximately 10% of the sample is taken by the ten largest.

On this clone itself: Its specific antigen is unknown. Base-call qualities are not available, and no considerably larger clone is one nucleotide away.

Overall study results and their limits: HLA typing was unavailable for some donors at each locus, so association tests used only the typed subset. V-gene and J-gene trimming of TCR beta chains was associated with a missense DCLRE1C variant in a later genetic analysis, and the association was replicated in an independent cohort. In vitro tests confirmed that a few of the cytomegalovirus-associated TCR beta chains recognize cytomegalovirus antigens. When HLA alleles, especially DR and DQ, strongly co-occurred, attributing TCR associations to individual alleles was difficult. The presence/absence analyses assumed that sequencing depth was roughly uniform across donors, and that assumption may not be true. In a later genetic analysis, fewer N-insertions in productive TCRs were reported among donors in an Asian-associated ancestry cluster than the roughly 710-donor mean. The classifier was reported to diagnose cytomegalovirus status with high specificity and sensitivity in both the original and validation cohorts. Correlated functional status among segregating V segments might be attributable to linkage disequilibrium, but an unknown experimental factor could not be ruled out. The authors suggested that the approach could potentially be generalized to other disease states and immunological phenotypes. The study listed 150 to 200 TCR beta chains as associated with cytomegalovirus. A later analysis associated approximately 17,000 TCR beta sequences with specific HLA alleles at a false discovery rate of 0.05. In an earlier analysis of around 600 of the donors, most TCR beta V segments were observed in productive rearrangements about 90% or about 30% of the time, broadly matching IMGT annotations. Compared with equally common non-associated chains, HLA-associated TCR beta chains in a later analysis were more clonally expanded and had lower generation probabilities. The 87-base-pair reads could not distinguish some IMGT-functional V segments, including TRBV6-2 and TRBV6-3, so those segments were excluded. According to a later analysis, most CMV-associated TCR beta chains appeared to be HLA-restricted, and the HLA associations seemed to be driven largely by CMV exposure. The cohort was sequenced for TCR beta chains only, and without alpha or paired-chain data the features that could be detected were limited. The earlier analysis of 587 of the donors excluded around 17 rarely observed V segments, including chromosome 9 orphons, because counts were too low. While some public TCRs were present in many individuals, most TCR sequences turned up only very rarely across donors. According to a later analysis, parvovirus B19, influenza, CMV and Epstein-Barr virus appeared linked to several top co-occurrence clusters. For the cohort, immune exposure information was limited to CMV serostatus. A further reported finding was that TCR beta sequences accurately predicted the HLA-A and HLA-B alleles for most subjects in the first cohort. A group of highly shared sequence variants was considered likely to be a technical artifact of the sequencing pipeline. According to a later analysis, TCR association rates differed among HLA loci, with DRB1 alleles showing the most associated TCRs and HLA-C alleles showing the fewest.

The junction carries 15 bases between V and J, which are trimmed by 6 bases and 0 bases respectively. From the cysteine up to the phenylalanine, the CDR3 has a length of 15 residues. Only CDR3 DNA remains: 45 bases, in frame from the first base. CDR1 and CDR2, looked up from the germline V gene, are SGHAT and FQNNGV. In total, more than 500 healthy bone marrow donors made up the cohort. All cohort members were sampled while nominally healthy, although unrecorded immune exposures were likely present. Of the approximately 620 cohort members, around 290 had a positive CMV serostatus and about 350 had a negative one, while no CMV serostatus was recorded for the donor. Each donor provided a peripheral blood sample, and peripheral blood mononuclear cells were used for TCR beta sequencing. Genomic DNA was extracted from the blood cell samples with the Qiagen DNeasy Blood Extraction Kit.

The receptor was derived from a human donor in good health. The V and J segments used are TRBV11-2 and TRBJ2-7, with the D gene not confidently named. The sequenced sample consisted of PBMCs. The CDR3 reads as follows: CASSSSGGNSYEQYF. The nucleotides read TGTGCCAGCAGTTCCTCTGGCGGAAACTCCTACGAGCAGTACTTC. Supplemented by the reference TRBV11-2 and TRBJ2-7 proteins around the CDR3, the complete variable domain is EAGVAQSPRYKIIEKRQSVAFWCNPISGHATLYWYQQILGQGPKLLIQFQNNGVVDDSQLPKDRFSAERLKGVDSTLKIQPAKLEDSAVYLCASSSSGGNSYEQYFGPGTRLTVT.